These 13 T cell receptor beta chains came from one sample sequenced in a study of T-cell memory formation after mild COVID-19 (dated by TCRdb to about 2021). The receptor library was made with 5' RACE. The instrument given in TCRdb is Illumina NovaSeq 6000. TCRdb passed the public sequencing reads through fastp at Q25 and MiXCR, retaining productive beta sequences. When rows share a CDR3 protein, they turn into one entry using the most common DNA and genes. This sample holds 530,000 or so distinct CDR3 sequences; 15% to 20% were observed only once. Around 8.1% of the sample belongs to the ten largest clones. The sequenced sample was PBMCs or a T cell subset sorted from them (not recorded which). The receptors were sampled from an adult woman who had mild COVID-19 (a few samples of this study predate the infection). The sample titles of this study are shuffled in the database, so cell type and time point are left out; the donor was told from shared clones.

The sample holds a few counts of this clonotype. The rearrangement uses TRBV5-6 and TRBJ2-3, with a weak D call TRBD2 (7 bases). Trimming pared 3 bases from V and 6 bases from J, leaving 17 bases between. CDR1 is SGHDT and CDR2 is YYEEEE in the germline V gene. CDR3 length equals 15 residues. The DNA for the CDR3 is TGTGCCAGCAGCTATTTACGGGGGGCGGCCGATACGCAGTATTTT. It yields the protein CASSYLRGAADTQYF. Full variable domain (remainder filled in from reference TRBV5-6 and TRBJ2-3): DAGVTQSPTHLIKTRGQQVTLRCSPKSGHDTVSWYQQALGQGPQFIFQYYEEEERQRGNFPDRFSGHQFPNYSSELNVNALLLGDSALYLCASSYLRGAADTQYFGPGTRLTVL.

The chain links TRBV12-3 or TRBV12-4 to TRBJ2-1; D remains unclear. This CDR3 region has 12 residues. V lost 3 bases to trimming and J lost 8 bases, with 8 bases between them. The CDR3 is CASSFLRDEQFF. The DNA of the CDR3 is TGTGCCAGCAGTTTCCTCCGGGATGAGCAGTTCTTC.

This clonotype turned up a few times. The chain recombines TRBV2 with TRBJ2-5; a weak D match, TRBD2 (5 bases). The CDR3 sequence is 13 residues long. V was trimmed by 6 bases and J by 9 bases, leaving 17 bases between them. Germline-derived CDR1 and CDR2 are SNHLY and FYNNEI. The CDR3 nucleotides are TGTGCCAGCAGGGGCGAGGGAAAAGCCCCCCAGTACTTC. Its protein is CASRGEGKAPQYF. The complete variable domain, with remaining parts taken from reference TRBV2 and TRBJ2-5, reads EPEVTQTPSHQVTQMGQEVILRCVPISNHLYFYWYRQILGQKVEFLVSFYNNEISEKSEIFDDQFSVERPDGSNFTLKIRSTKLEDSAMYFCASRGEGKAPQYFGPGTRLLVL.

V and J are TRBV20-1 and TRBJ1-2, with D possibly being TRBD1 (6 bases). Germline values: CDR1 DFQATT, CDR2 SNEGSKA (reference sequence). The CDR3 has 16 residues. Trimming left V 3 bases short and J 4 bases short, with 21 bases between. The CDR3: CSASNAAGAVGYGYTF. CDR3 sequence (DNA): TGCAGTGCTAGTAATGCGGCGGGGGCGGTTGGCTATGGCTACACCTTC.

CDR3 in DNA: TGTGCCAGCAGCTTGGGACTAGCGCTAAGCACAGATACGCAGTATTTT. As protein: CASSLGLALSTDTQYF. The chain recombines TRBV11-2 with TRBJ2-3, with 10 positions matching TRBD2. After removal of 3 bases from V and 0 bases from J, the junction contained 3 bases not matched to a gene. CDR1 is SGHAT and CDR2 is FQNNGV in the germline V gene. The CDR3 length is 16 residues.

The CDR3 reads CSVEDDFRTGNYEQYF. In DNA form, the CDR3 reads TGCAGCGTTGAAGATGACTTTAGGACGGGAAACTACGAGCAGTACTTC. The V and J genes are TRBV29-1 and TRBJ2-7; a weak D match, TRBD2 (5 bases). The V and J ends lost 0 bases and 3 bases respectively, with 18 bases between them. The CDR3 is made up of 16 amino acids. Germline assignment: CDR1 SQVTM and CDR2 ANQGSEA.

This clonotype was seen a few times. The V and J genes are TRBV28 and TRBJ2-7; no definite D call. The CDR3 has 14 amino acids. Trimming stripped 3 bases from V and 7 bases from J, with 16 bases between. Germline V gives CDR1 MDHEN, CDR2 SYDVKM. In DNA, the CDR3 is TGTGCCAGCAGTTTGGACGGATGGTGGGGAGAGCAGTACTTC. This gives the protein CASSLDGWWGEQYF.

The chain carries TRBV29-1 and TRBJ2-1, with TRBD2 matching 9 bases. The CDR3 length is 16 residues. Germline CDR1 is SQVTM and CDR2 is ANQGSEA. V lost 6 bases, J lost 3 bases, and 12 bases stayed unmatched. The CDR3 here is CSVGAGGGAHYNEQFF. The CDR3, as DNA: TGCAGCGTCGGCGCGGGGGGGGGAGCCCACTACAATGAGCAGTTCTTC.

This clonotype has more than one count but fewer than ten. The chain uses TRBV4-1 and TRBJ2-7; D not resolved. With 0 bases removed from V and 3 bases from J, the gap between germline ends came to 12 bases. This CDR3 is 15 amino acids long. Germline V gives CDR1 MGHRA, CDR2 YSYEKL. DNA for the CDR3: TGCGCCAGCAGCCAAGATCTGGGCTCAGGCTACGAGCAGTACTTC. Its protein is CASSQDLGSGYEQYF.

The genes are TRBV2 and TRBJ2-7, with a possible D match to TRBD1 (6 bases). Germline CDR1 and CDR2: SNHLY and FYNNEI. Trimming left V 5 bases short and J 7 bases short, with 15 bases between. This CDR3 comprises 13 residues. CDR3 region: CASSPWDIPEQYF. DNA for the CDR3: TGTGCCAGCAGTCCTTGGGACATCCCTGAGCAGTACTTC.

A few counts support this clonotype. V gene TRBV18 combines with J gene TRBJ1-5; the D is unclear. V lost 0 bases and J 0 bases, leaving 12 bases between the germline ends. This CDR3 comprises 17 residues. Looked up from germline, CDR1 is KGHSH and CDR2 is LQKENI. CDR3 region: CASSPPDGPYSNQPQHF. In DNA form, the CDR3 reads TGTGCCAGCTCACCACCGGATGGACCCTATAGCAATCAGCCCCAGCATTTT.

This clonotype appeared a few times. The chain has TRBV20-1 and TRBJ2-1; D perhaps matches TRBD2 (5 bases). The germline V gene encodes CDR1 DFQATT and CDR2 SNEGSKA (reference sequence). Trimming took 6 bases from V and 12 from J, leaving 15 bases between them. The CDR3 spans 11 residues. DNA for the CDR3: TGCAGTGCCACAGCCCTCCTAGCGCAGTTCTTC. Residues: CSATALLAQFF.

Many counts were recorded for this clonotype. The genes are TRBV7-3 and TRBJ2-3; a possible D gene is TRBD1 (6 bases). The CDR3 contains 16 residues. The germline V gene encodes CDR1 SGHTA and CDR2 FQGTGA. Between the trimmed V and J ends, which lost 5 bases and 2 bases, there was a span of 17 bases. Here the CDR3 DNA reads TGTGCCAGCAGCATTCAGGGACGGACAGACACAGATACGCAGTATTTT. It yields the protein CASSIQGRTDTDTQYF. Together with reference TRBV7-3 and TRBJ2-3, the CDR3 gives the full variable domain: GAGVSQTPSNKVTEKGKYVELRCDPISGHTALYWYRQSLGQGPEFLIYFQGTGAADDSGLPNDRFFAVRPEGSVSTLKIQRTERGDSAVYLCASSIQGRTDTDTQYFGPGTRLTVL.